This T cell receptor (beta chain) was profiled in a study of lymphopenia after photon versus proton radiotherapy. A few counts support this clone. Sequencing was performed with immunoSEQ multiplex PCR; in TCRdb, only in-frame clones are kept and a portion is missing. This table has over 15,000 clones, 85% to 90% appearing once. Trimming shortened V by 5 bases and J by 6 bases, and 13 bases separated the two germline ends. Germline V gene lookup returns CDR1 SQVTM and CDR2 ANQGSEA. The CDR3 spans 12 residues. This receptor was identified in a man aged 65 to 79 with pancreatic cancer. This chain uses TRBV29-1 with TRBJ1-1; the D is unclear. The sequenced sample was peripheral blood, obtained from a patient treated with proton-based radiotherapy. The chain's CDR3 is CSVLTSYSEAFF. The CDR3 DNA reads as TGCAGCGTTCTCACATCATACTCTGAAGCTTTCTTT. The full variable domain, completed using reference TRBV29-1 and TRBJ1-1, is SAVISQKPSRDICQRGTSLTIQCQVDSQVTMMFWYRQQPGQSLTLIATANQGSEATYESGFVIDKFPISRPNLTFSTLTVSNMSPEDSSIYLCSVLTSYSEAFFGQGTRLTVV.